A selection of T cell receptor beta chains follows, all from one sample in a study of T cell responses to AZD1222 COVID-19 vaccine. Profiled with immunoSEQ multiplex PCR; TCRdb holds only in-frame clones, not every one. The sample lists just under 80,000 clones, 92% seen once, with roughly 4.5% in the top ten. This sample comprised peripheral blood, obtained 28 days after the second AZD1222 dose. These receptor sequences come from an adult who received the AZD1222 COVID-19 vaccine. The CDR3 runs from the conserved cysteine through the conserved F or W. The order of the fields is V gene, clone size, CDR3 length, D gene, J gene, CDR3 DNA, CDR3 protein. A D gene is named only where the DNA matches it firmly. Expanded clones get a size class; other rows say once, few or many, or leave the size out.

TRBV19,once,13,.,TRBJ1-6,TGTGCCAGTGGCACCGAATATAATTCACCCCTCCACTTT,CASGTEYNSPLHF
TRBV5-1,.,14,.,TRBJ1-1,TGCGCCAGCAGCTCAATAGGGGACCGAGATGAAGCTTTCTTT,CASSSIGDRDEAFF
TRBV7-6,.,15,TRBD1,TRBJ2-3,TGTGCCAGCAGTCGAGCGACAGGGGGCACAGATACGCAGTATTTT,CASSRATGGTDTQYF
TRBV19,.,15,.,TRBJ1-3,TGTGCCAGTAGTAAGACAGGATCCTCTGGAAACACCATATATTTT,CASSKTGSSGNTIYF
TRBV5-6,.,16,.,TRBJ1-4,TGTGCCAGCAGCTTCGGACGGGGCGCGGCTAATGAAAAACTGTTTTTT,CASSFGRGAANEKLFF
TRBV7-9,once,15,TRBD1,TRBJ1-2,TGTGCCAGCAGCTTATCCGGACAGGGATCCTATGGCTACACCTTC,CASSLSGQGSYGYTF
TRBV4-1,.,17,.,TRBJ2-6,TGCGCCAGCAGCCAAGAATCCGCGGTCTCCGGGGCCAACGTCCTGACTTTC,CASSQESAVSGANVLTF
TRBV7-9,.,15,TRBD1,TRBJ2-2,TGTGCCAGCAGTTCGACAGGGTCGAGAACCGGGGAGCTGTTTTTT,CASSSTGSRTGELFF
TRBV4-2,once,14,.,TRBJ2-7,TGTGCCAGCAGCCAAGATAGGGCTAGCGCCGAGCAGTACTTC,CASSQDRASAEQYF
TRBV7-8,.,14,.,TRBJ1-2,TGTGCCAGCAGCTTAGTTCCGGAGGACTATGGCTACACCTTC,CASSLVPEDYGYTF
TRBV4-1,.,17,.,TRBJ1-1,TGCGCCAGCAGCCACGCTAGTGACGGGCGAATGAACACTGAAGCTTTCTTT,CASSHASDGRMNTEAFF
TRBV18,.,16,TRBD1,TRBJ2-7,TGTGCCAGCTCACCAGCGGTAGGACAGGGTAACTACGAGCAGTACTTC,CASSPAVGQGNYEQYF
TRBV11-2,.,15,.,TRBJ2-7,TGTGCCAGCAGCCCGCGGACGGAACGCTCCTACGAGCAGTACTTC,CASSPRTERSYEQYF
TRBV6-6,.,15,TRBD1,TRBJ1-2,TGTGCCAGCAGCCAACGGACAGGGAGGGACTATGGCTACACCTTC,CASSQRTGRDYGYTF
TRBV30,.,14,.,TRBJ2-7,TGTGCCTGGAGCCGCGGGACAGTATCTAACGAGCAGTACTTC,CAWSRGTVSNEQYF
TRBV4-1,.,17,.,TRBJ2-3,TGCGCCAGCAGCCAAGGATCTCGGACGGCCAGCACAGATACGCAGTATTTT,CASSQGSRTASTDTQYF
TRBV27,.,17,TRBD2,TRBJ2-1,TGTGCCAGCAGTGCGAGTCTGGGGACTAGCCCTTTGGGTGAGCAGTTCTTC,CASSASLGTSPLGEQFF
TRBV28,.,13,.,TRBJ1-2,TGTGCCAGCAGTTTGGGGATCATTGGAGGCTACACCTTC,CASSLGIIGGYTF
TRBV18,.,14,TRBD2,TRBJ2-7,TGTGCCAGCTCACCACAGGAGACTAGCCGCGAGCAGTACTTC,CASSPQETSREQYF
TRBV19,.,16,.,TRBJ2-1,TGTGCCAGTAGTATTCAAGCGGGTACGGCCTACAATGAGCAGTTCTTC,CASSIQAGTAYNEQFF
TRBV7-3,once,14,TRBD1,TRBJ1-1,TGTGCCAGCAGTCGTGACAGGGTGGACACTGAAGCTTTCTTT,CASSRDRVDTEAFF
TRBV27,.,13,TRBD2,TRBJ2-1,TGTGCCAGCAGTTGGCTAGCGGACAATGAGCAGTTCTTC,CASSWLADNEQFF
TRBV10-3,few,14,.,TRBJ1-2,TGTGCCATCAGTGAGGGGGCCGGCAACTATGGCTACACCTTC,CAISEGAGNYGYTF
TRBV2,.,16,TRBD1,TRBJ1-5,TGTGCCAGCAGTGAGGGACAGGTTATTAGCAATCAGCCCCAGCATTTT,CASSEGQVISNQPQHF
TRBV5-4,.,15,TRBD1,TRBJ1-3,TGTGCCAGCAGTCCAGAGGGGGCATTTGGAAACACCATATATTTT,CASSPEGAFGNTIYF
TRBV19,.,12,.,TRBJ2-5,TGTGCCAGTAGTATGGACGAAGAGACCCAGTACTTC,CASSMDEETQYF
TRBV15,.,12,.,TRBJ2-1,TGTGCCACCAGCAGAGATGGCAGTGAGCAGTTCTTC,CATSRDGSEQFF
TRBV6-5,once,14,.,TRBJ2-7,TGTGCCAGCGGAAGGAGGTTTAGCTCCTACGAGCAGTACTTC,CASGRRFSSYEQYF
TRBV30,.,15,.,TRBJ1-4,TGTGCCTGGAGTACGCCAGGGCTAACTAATGAAAAACTGTTTTTT,CAWSTPGLTNEKLFF
TRBV7-9,.,15,TRBD2,TRBJ2-7,TGTGCCAGCAGCTCCAGGGAGGGAAGGCGCTACGAGCAGTACTTC,CASSSREGRRYEQYF